The 8 T cell receptor beta chains below were found in one sample sequenced in a study of T cells after yellow fever vaccination. From the 5' RACE reads, TCRdb called clonotypes with MiXCR, one entry per CDR3 protein. The sample includes about 550,000 distinct CDR3 sequences, 15% to 20% of them seen just once. The material sequenced was PBMCs, taken 15 days after the yellow fever booster vaccination. These receptors all come from a man younger than 40 who received the YFV17D yellow fever vaccine.

This clonotype has just a few counts. The CDR3, as DNA: TGTGCCAGCAGCCCTATGGGGAATCTAGCGGGGGACGTCACAGATACGCAGTATTTT. Translation: CASSPMGNLAGDVTDTQYF. The rearrangement joins TRBV21-1 to TRBJ2-3; the D segment call TRBD2 is taken from the table without a DNA check. TRBV21-1 is shown as a pseudogene. The CDR3 extends over 19 amino acids.

This clonotype was seen at least ten times. The chain has TRBV5-1 and TRBJ2-1; 14 bases are a match to TRBD2. CDR1 is SGHRS, CDR2 YFSETQ, per germline. V was pared by 3 bases and J by 7 bases, with 6 bases of the junction left unmatched. This CDR3 is 16 amino acids long. This CDR3 reads CASSSGLAGGQNEQFF. The CDR3 nucleotides read TGCGCCAGCAGCTCCGGACTAGCGGGAGGCCAAAATGAGCAGTTCTTC.

V gene TRBV25-1 combines with J gene TRBJ1-4, with TRBD1 matching over 7 bases. The CDR3 length is 14 residues. Germline V gene data show CDR1 as MGHDK and CDR2 as SYGVNS. J was trimmed by 8 bases and V by 6 bases; bases with no gene match: 9. Written as DNA, the CDR3 is TGTGCCAGCAGACAAACGGGACAGTCCGAAAAACTGTTTTTT. Translating it yields CASRQTGQSEKLFF.

This clonotype was detected only once. The chain uses TRBV4-2 and TRBJ1-4; TRBD1 is a possible D gene (6 bases). Germline-derived CDR1 and CDR2 are LGHNA and YNFKEQ. V was shortened by 2 bases and J by 5 bases, with 18 bases between the two germline ends. This CDR3 comprises 17 residues. The chain's CDR3 is CASSQLSQGRVNEKLFF. The CDR3 DNA is TGTGCCAGCAGCCAACTCTCTCAGGGGCGTGTCAATGAAAAACTGTTTTTT.

The chain couples TRBV25-1 to TRBJ1-2, with 7 nucleotides matching TRBD1. From germline, CDR1 is MGHDK and CDR2 SYGVNS. V gave up 6 bases and J gave up 8 bases; unmatched junction bases: 6. This CDR3 region has 12 residues. The chain's CDR3 is CASRQGFGGYTF. The CDR3 coding sequence is TGTGCCAGCAGACAGGGGTTCGGCGGCTACACCTTC.

Points on this clonotype: Sequence at one end of the junction differs from germline and may be a read error. CDR3 nucleotide sequence: TGTGCCAGCAGCTTAGACCAGGGAAGGAAGACTGGAGCTTTCTTT. Translating gives CASSLDQGRKTGAFF. The V call is TRBV7-6, the J call TRBJ1-1; possibly TRBD1 for D (5 bases). Germline CDR1 reads SGHVS; CDR2 reads FNYEAQ. This CDR3 comprises 15 residues.

The rearrangement joins TRBV24-1 to TRBJ2-1, with unresolved D. The CDR3 consists of 12 residues. Per the germline V gene, CDR1 is KGHDR and CDR2 is SFDVKD. Trimming took off 4 bases at V and 9 bases at J, with 9 bases between the two ends. CDR3 coding DNA: TGTGCCACCAGTGAGGGGTTGGGTGAGCAGTTCTTC. Translated, it gives CATSEGLGEQFF.

This clonotype has a handful of counts. The gene calls are TRBV5-1 and TRBJ2-2; TRBD1 matches at 8 bases. J was trimmed by 2 bases and V by 0 bases; bases with no gene match: 3. This CDR3 has 16 amino acids. Germline values: CDR1 SGHRS, CDR2 YFSETQ. The CDR3 DNA reads as TGCGCCAGCAGCTTGGTACCAGGGGGCAACACCGGGGAGCTGTTTTTT. Translated, it gives CASSLVPGGNTGELFF.